The present entry profiles one T cell receptor (beta chain) with its context. Its antigen is not known. Extraction of RNA preceded its reverse transcription into cDNA, which served as the sequencing template. The repertoire was sequenced with immunoSEQ multiplex PCR; TCRdb's copy has only in-frame clones and lacks some. The sample holds under 150,000 clones, around 56% seen once. These data belong to a study of CD8+ T cells in alopecia areata. Whole-study results and caveats: Lesional scalp displayed greater clonality than normal scalp, most notably in alopecia totalis/universalis.

Treatment meaning: oral pan-JAK inhibitor, 5-10 mg twice daily. The sequence derives from a human donor with alopecia areata. The sequencing used CD4+ T cells sorted from blood, collected at week 4, from a patient treated with tofacitinib.

CDR3 bases: TGTGCCTGGAGTGTTCCCCCTATGAACACTGAAGCTTTCTTT. This translates into CAWSVPPMNTEAFF. The J gene is TRBJ1-1, the V gene TRBV30, with D unclear. This CDR3 comprises 14 residues. The V and J ends lost 0 bases and 0 bases respectively, with 8 bases between them. Looked up from germline, CDR1 is GTSNPN and CDR2 is SVGIG (reference sequence).